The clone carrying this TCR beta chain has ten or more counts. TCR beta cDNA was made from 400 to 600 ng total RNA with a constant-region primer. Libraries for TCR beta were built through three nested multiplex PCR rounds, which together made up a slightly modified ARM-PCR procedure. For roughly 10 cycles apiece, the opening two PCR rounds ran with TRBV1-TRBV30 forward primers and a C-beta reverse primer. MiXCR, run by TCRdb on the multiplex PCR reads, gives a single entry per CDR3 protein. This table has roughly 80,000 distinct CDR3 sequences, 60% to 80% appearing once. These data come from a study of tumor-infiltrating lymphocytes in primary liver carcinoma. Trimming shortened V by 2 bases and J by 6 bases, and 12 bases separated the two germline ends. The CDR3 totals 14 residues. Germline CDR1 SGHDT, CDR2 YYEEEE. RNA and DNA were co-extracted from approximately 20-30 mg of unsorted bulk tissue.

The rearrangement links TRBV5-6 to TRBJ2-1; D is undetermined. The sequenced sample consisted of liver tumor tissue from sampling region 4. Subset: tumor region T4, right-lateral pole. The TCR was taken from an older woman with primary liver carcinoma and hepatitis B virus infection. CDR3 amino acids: CASSFQNGANEQFF. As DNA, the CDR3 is TGTGCCAGCAGCTTCCAGAATGGTGCCAATGAGCAGTTCTTC.